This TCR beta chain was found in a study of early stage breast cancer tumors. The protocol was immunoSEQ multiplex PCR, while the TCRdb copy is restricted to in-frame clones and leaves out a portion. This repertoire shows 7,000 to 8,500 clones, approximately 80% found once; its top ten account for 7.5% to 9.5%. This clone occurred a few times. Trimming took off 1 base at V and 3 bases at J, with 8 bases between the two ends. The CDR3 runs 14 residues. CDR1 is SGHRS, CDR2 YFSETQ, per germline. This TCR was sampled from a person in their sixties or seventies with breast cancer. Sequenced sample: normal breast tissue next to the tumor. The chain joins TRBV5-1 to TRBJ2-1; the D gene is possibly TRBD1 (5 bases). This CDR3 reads CASSLSTGYNEQFF. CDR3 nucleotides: TGCGCCAGCAGCTTGAGCACAGGCTACAATGAGCAGTTCTTC.